The sequence of this T cell receptor (beta chain) was determined in a study of cytomegalovirus exposure and HLA in healthy donors. This CDR3 is 15 amino acids long. CDR1 and CDR2 from the germline V gene are LNHDA and SQIVND (reference sequence). The V end was cut by 5 bases, the J end by 0 bases, with 14 bases between. PCR used 60 Vbeta primers and 13 Jbeta primers. This table comes from immunoSEQ multiplex PCR, and its TCRdb copy is limited to in-frame clones, with some not included. Here the sample spans 99,000 or so clones, 75% to 90% being singletons. Comments on this clone: Its antigen is as yet unknown.

Study-level points and caveats: Among TCR beta chains, those listed as cytomegalovirus-associated numbered some 170. Presence/absence analyses assumed roughly uniform sequencing depth across donors, which may not hold. A later analysis linked about 17,000 TCR beta sequences to HLA alleles at 0.05 false discovery rate.

This chain links TRBV19 with TRBJ2-7; a weak D match, TRBD2 (5 bases). The TCR was taken from a man aged 30 to 39 in good health and CMV-seropositive. The sample consisted of PBMCs. This CDR3 is CASSGLPPSSYEQYF. Here the CDR3 DNA reads TGTGCCAGTAGTGGACTCCCGCCCAGCTCCTACGAGCAGTACTTC.